The 21 T cell receptor beta chains given below trace back to one sample, sequenced in a study of regulatory T cells in long-lasting Graves disease (dated by TCRdb to the early 2020s). The library was obtained by multiplex PCR. Reads for this sample came from an Illumina HiSeq 4000. iRepertoire HTBI primers and Arm-PCR amplification of CDR3 regions were used to construct TCR beta libraries. TCRdb took the public reads, trimmed them with fastp at Q25, ran MiXCR for clone calling and kept in-frame beta chains. Rows with a matching CDR3 protein are joined into one entry that keeps the most common DNA and genes. The sample contains over 300,000 distinct CDR3 sequences, roughly 15% of them found a single time. Approximately 21% of the sample is in the top ten clones. The time point label, as the study defines it: newly diagnosed GD, antithyroid drugs for less than 3 months. For both TCR sequencing and RNA sequencing, RNA was extracted from PBMCs in TRIzol.

Source: peripheral blood mononuclear cells (PBMCs), taken at new diagnosis, from a patient treated with antithyroid drugs. The receptors shown here come from a female donor with Graves disease.

The table lists this clonotype with many counts. This chain links TRBV20-1 with TRBJ1-1; D gene uncertain. V gave up 3 bases and J gave up 6 bases, with 8 bases separating them. This CDR3 comprises 11 residues. Germline lookup yields CDR1 DFQATT and CDR2 SNEGSKA (reference sequence). The CDR3 sequence: CSASLNAEAFF. The CDR3 region has the DNA TGCAGTGCTAGTCTCAACGCTGAAGCTTTCTTT.

This clonotype was counted many times. The V call is TRBV3-1, the J call TRBJ1-1, with 11 positions matching TRBD1. V was clipped by 4 bases and J by 3 bases; unmatched bases: 13. Germline CDR1 is LGHDT and CDR2 is YNNKEL (reference sequence). There are 18 residues in the CDR3. This chain's CDR3 is CASSRSTVDRGRDTEAFF. The CDR3 bases are TGTGCCAGCAGCCGATCAACGGTGGACAGGGGGCGCGACACTGAAGCTTTCTTT.

The rearrangement joins TRBV7-3 to TRBJ1-6, with D unclear. The CDR3 has 13 amino acids. Germline-derived CDR1 and CDR2 are SGHTA and FQGTGA. Trimming cost V 2 bases and J 11 bases, with 10 bases left between them. The DNA for the CDR3 is TGTGCCAGCAGCTTAGAGGACGGGGCACCCCTCCACTTT. It codes for CASSLEDGAPLHF. Using reference TRBV7-3 and TRBJ1-6 for the parts outside the CDR3, the full variable domain is GAGVSQTPSNKVTEKGKYVELRCDPISGHTALYWYRQSLGQGPEFLIYFQGTGAADDSGLPNDRFFAVRPEGSVSTLKIQRTERGDSAVYLCASSLEDGAPLHFGNGTRLTVT.

This clonotype was picked up many times. J is TRBJ1-1 and V is TRBV11-1, with D possibly TRBD1 on 5 matching bases. The V end was cut by 2 bases, the J end by 8 bases, with 18 bases between. Germline CDR1 and CDR2: SGHAT and FQDESV (reference sequence). CDR3 length: 15 residues. CDR3 in amino acids: CASSLYALGEKEAFF. In DNA, the CDR3 is TGTGCCAGCAGCTTATACGCCCTAGGGGAGAAGGAAGCTTTCTTT. Together with reference TRBV11-1 and TRBJ1-1, the CDR3 gives the full variable domain: EAEVAQSPRYKITEKSQAVAFWCDPISGHATLYWYRQILGQGPELLVQFQDESVVDDSQLPKDRFSAERLKGVDSTLKIQPAELGDSAMYLCASSLYALGEKEAFFGQGTRLTVV.

This clonotype was observed at least ten times. In DNA, the CDR3 is TGTGCCAGTAGAGAGATCGGGGTTAATTCACCCCTCCACTTT. It encodes CASREIGVNSPLHF. V and J are TRBV6-1 and TRBJ1-6, with no clear D. The germline gives CDR1 MNHNS, CDR2 SASEGT. V lost 9 bases and J lost 6, with 15 bases in between. The CDR3 has 14 amino acids.

This chain's CDR3 is CASSIARGCCGSAGELFF. CDR3 bases: TGTGCCAGTAGTATAGCGAGGGGGTGTTGTGGATCAGCCGGGGAGCTGTTTTTT. The chain has TRBV19 and TRBJ2-2; TRBD1 is a possible D gene (6 bases). Trimming removed 1 base at V and 6 bases at J, with 21 bases between. Germline values: CDR1 LNHDA, CDR2 SQIVND (reference sequence). The CDR3 sequence is 18 residues long.

This clonotype was picked up many times. The chain combines TRBV20-1 with TRBJ2-7, with 11 bases matching TRBD1. CDR3 length equals 13 residues. Germline V gene data show CDR1 as DFQATT and CDR2 as SNEGSKA (reference sequence). The V segment lost 5 bases and the J segment 5 bases; nucleotides outside the gene matches: 5. CDR3 in DNA: TGCAGTGCTTCCGGGACAGGGGGACACGAGCAGTACTTC. Its translation is CSASGTGGHEQYF.

The chain combines TRBV14 with TRBJ1-4, with 7 bases that match TRBD1. The V segment lost 4 bases and the J segment 4 bases; nucleotides outside the gene matches: 3. CDR3 length: 14 residues. Germline CDR1 SGHDN, CDR2 FVKESK. The DNA for the CDR3 is TGTGCCAGCAGCCGTGACAGGGTTAATGAAAAACTGTTTTTT. Amino acids: CASSRDRVNEKLFF.

This clonotype was detected only a few times. This clone may be a read error of a much larger clone one base away. This chain joins TRBV30 and TRBJ1-5, with D perhaps TRBD1 (6 bases). Trimming removed 6 bases at V and 2 bases at J, with 11 bases between. This CDR3 spans 13 amino acids. Germline assignment: CDR1 GTSNPN and CDR2 SVGIG (reference sequence). The CDR3 nucleotides read TGTGCCTGCCAGGACAGTGGCAATCAGCCCCAGCATTTT. Encoded protein: CACQDSGNQPQHF.

This clonotype was seen many times. The chain is built from TRBV6-1 and TRBJ2-2, with D maybe TRBD2 (6 bases). Trimming took 7 bases from V and 0 from J, leaving 9 bases between them. This CDR3 is 14 amino acids long. Germline-derived CDR1 and CDR2 are MNHNS and SASEGT. The CDR3 bases are TGTGCCAGCATAGCGGTTGCGAACACCGGGGAGCTGTTTTTT. Its translation: CASIAVANTGELFF.

As regards this clonotype: A read error may explain this, as a much larger clone is one base away. The V gene is TRBV28, the J gene TRBJ1-2, with D perhaps matching TRBD1 (6 bases). The V end was cut by 5 bases, the J end by 3 bases, with 10 bases between. The CDR3 runs 13 residues. Germline-derived CDR1 and CDR2 are MDHEN and SYDVKM. CDR3 sequence: CASSADRYYGYTF. The CDR3 DNA follows: TGTGCCAGCAGTGCGGACAGATACTATGGCTACACCTTC.

This clonotype came up many times. The CDR3 loop reads CASSEYRQGSVNTEAFF. The CDR3 DNA follows: TGCGCCAGCAGTGAGTACAGACAGGGGTCGGTGAACACTGAAGCTTTCTTT. This chain uses TRBV10-1 with TRBJ1-1, with 8 nucleotides matching TRBD1. CDR3 length: 17 amino acids. V was clipped by 1 base and J by 0 bases; unmatched bases: 7. CDR1 is WNHNN and CDR2 is SYGVQD in the germline V gene (reference sequence).

This clonotype was found a few times. This sequence joins TRBV20-1 and TRBJ2-7, with D possibly matching TRBD2 (6 bases). In germline, CDR1 is DFQATT, CDR2 SNEGSKA (reference sequence). The V end was cut by 3 bases, the J end by 5 bases, with 14 bases between. This CDR3 has 13 amino acids. The DNA for the CDR3 is TGCAGTGCTAGTCGCGGCCGACTAGACGAGCAGTACTTC. Amino acid sequence: CSASRGRLDEQYF.

This clonotype was seen at least ten times. The rearrangement links TRBV5-1 to TRBJ2-1; TRBD2 agrees at 8 bases. The germline V gene has CDR1 SGHRS and CDR2 YFSETQ. The V and J ends lost 7 bases and 3 bases, in that order; junction bases with no gene match: 9. The CDR3 is 15 residues long. The CDR3 loop reads CASHHGTRVYNEQFF. The CDR3 region has the DNA TGCGCCAGCCACCACGGGACTAGGGTCTACAATGAGCAGTTCTTC.

This chain links TRBV7-8 with TRBJ2-7, with D unclear. This CDR3 has 16 residues. The V gene lost 0 bases and the J gene lost 0 bases, with 12 bases spanning the gap. Looked up from germline, CDR1 is SGHVS and CDR2 is FQNEAQ. DNA for the CDR3: TGTGCCAGCAGCTTAGCGGGAACTGGCCGCTCCTACGAGCAGTACTTC. As protein: CASSLAGTGRSYEQYF. Supplemented by reference TRBV7-8 and TRBJ2-7, the full variable domain reads GAGVSQSPRYKVAKRGQDVALRCDPISGHVSLFWYQQALGQGPEFLTYFQNEAQLDKSGLPSDRFFAERPEGSVSTLKIQRTQQEDSAVYLCASSLAGTGRSYEQYFGPGTRLTVT.

This clonotype was counted ten times or more. The chain carries TRBV2 and TRBJ1-1; 8 nucleotides agree with TRBD1. Trimming at V came to 5 bases and at J to 7 bases, leaving 6 bases not matched to a gene. Germline values: CDR1 SNHLY, CDR2 FYNNEI. CDR3 size: 13 residues. The CDR3 spells CASSYRGGLEAFF. CDR3 nucleotide sequence: TGTGCCAGCAGTTACAGGGGGGGCCTTGAAGCTTTCTTT.

This clonotype was counted at least ten times. The gene calls are TRBV24-1 and TRBJ2-7; D might be TRBD1 or TRBD2, each matching 5 bases. Looked up from germline, CDR1 is KGHDR and CDR2 is SFDVKD. Trimming took off 6 bases at V and 2 bases at J, with 19 bases between the two ends. The CDR3 consists of 16 residues. The CDR3 region is CATSTGSAAATYEQYF. Here the CDR3 DNA reads TGTGCCACCAGTACAGGCTCAGCAGCGGCCACCTACGAGCAGTACTTC.

The sample holds many counts of this clonotype. This chain connects TRBV30 to TRBJ1-3, with D possibly matching TRBD1 (5 bases). The length of the CDR3 is 12 residues. Deletions cut 5 bases from V and 0 bases from J, with 5 bases between. The germline V gene has CDR1 GTSNPN and CDR2 SVGIG (reference sequence). This chain's CDR3 is CAWDSSGNTIYF. The CDR3, as DNA: TGTGCCTGGGACAGCTCTGGAAACACCATATATTTT.

J is TRBJ2-5 and V is TRBV3-1, with TRBD1 identical over 11 bases. Germline V lookup: CDR1 LGHDT, CDR2 YNNKEL (reference sequence). V shed 3 bases and J 4 bases; nucleotides not matched to a gene: 10. This CDR3 spans 17 amino acids. The CDR3 coding sequence is TGTGCCAGCAGCCACGCCCGGGACAGGGGGAACGCAGAGACCCAGTACTTC. Its translation: CASSHARDRGNAETQYF.

This chain links TRBV20-1 with TRBJ2-3, with D tentatively TRBD1 or TRBD2 (5 bases each). Germline V lookup: CDR1 DFQATT, CDR2 SNEGSKA (reference sequence). This CDR3 is 15 amino acids long. V was shortened by 0 bases and J by 2 bases, with 12 bases between the two germline ends. As DNA, the CDR3 is TGCAGTGCTAGAGATTCTGGGGGATACACAGATACGCAGTATTTT. Protein: CSARDSGGYTDTQYF.

The V call is TRBV27, the J call TRBJ1-1; 7 bases are a match to TRBD1. J gave up 8 bases and V 6 bases, and 9 bases lay outside the gene matches. Germline CDR1 MNHEY, CDR2 SMNVEV (reference sequence). The CDR3 consists of 13 residues. DNA for the CDR3: TGTGCCAGCAGGGTAGGACAGGCCTCCGAAGCTTTCTTT. Its translation: CASRVGQASEAFF.